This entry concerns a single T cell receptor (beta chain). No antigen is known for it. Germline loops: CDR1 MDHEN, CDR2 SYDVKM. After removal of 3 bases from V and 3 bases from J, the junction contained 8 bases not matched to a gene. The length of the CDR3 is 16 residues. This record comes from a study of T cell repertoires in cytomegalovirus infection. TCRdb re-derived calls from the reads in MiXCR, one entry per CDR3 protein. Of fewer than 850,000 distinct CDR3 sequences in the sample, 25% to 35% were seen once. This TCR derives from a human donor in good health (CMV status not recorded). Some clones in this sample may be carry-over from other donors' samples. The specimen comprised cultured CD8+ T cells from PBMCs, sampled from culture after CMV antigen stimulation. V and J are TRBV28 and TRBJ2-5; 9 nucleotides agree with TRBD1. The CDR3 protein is CASSFADRGFKETQYF. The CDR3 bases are TGTGCCAGCAGTTTTGCCGACAGGGGGTTCAAAGAGACCCAGTACTTC.